The clone carrying this T cell receptor beta chain has ten or more counts. Its antigen is currently unknown. These data belong to a study of T-cell memory formation after mild COVID-19. Study-wide background: TCR clusters were mostly confined to one donor each. General study findings and limits: Among CD4+ contracting clones, most were CM and EM, and CD8+ ones EMRA. Pre-infection memory harbored some responding clones, suggesting cross-reactive memory joined.

Sample barcodes and UMIs were carried by the TCR alpha and TCR beta cDNA libraries that 5'RACE generated with constant-segment primers. TCRdb re-analysed the 5' RACE reads in MiXCR, keeping a single row per CDR3 protein. Here the sample spans approximately 560,000 distinct CDR3 sequences, roughly 17% being singletons. CDR1 is KGHSH and CDR2 is LQKENI in the germline V gene. V dropped 8 bases and J dropped 5 bases, with 16 bases sitting between them. The CDR3 length is 14 residues. V is TRBV18 and J is TRBJ2-1; perhaps D is TRBD1 or TRBD2 (6 bases each). The sequencing input was PBMCs or a T cell subset sorted from them (not recorded which). The TCR comes from an adult woman who had mild COVID-19 (a few samples of this study predate the infection). Cell type and time point are not known. The CDR3 DNA follows: TGTGCCAGCGCGACAGGAGGGGTGAACAATGAGCAGTTCTTC. Residues: CASATGGVNNEQFF.